This T cell receptor (beta chain) was identified during a study of blood T cell dynamics during melanoma immunotherapy. This sample's time point: pre-treatment baseline. Germline V lookup: CDR1 MGHDK, CDR2 SYGVNS. Losses at the gene ends were 8 bases for V and 1 base for J; bases not matched to a gene: 11. This CDR3 is built from 17 residues. Produced via immunoSEQ multiplex PCR; TCRdb's table is partial and in-frame only. The repertoire holds several thousand clones, with about 80% as singletons. This sequence originates from a human donor with melanoma. The sample consisted of blood, taken from a patient treated with checkpoint blockade. The rearrangement joins TRBV25-1 to TRBJ2-2; 9 nucleotides agree with TRBD1. The CDR3 sequence is CASPSPGQGRNTGELFF. The CDR3 nucleotides are TGTGCCAGCCCTAGTCCGGGACAGGGAAGGAACACCGGGGAGCTGTTTTTT.